The 26 T cell receptor beta chains below all came from one sample that was sequenced in a study of T cell clones after liver transplantation (dated by TCRdb to the late 2010s). Receptors were amplified or captured by the immunoSEQ multiplex PCR assay. TCRdb retrieved this table from immuneACCESS and kept in-frame rearrangements only. Not all clones are present; in checked studies, unresolved V genes account for under half, and no reason is known for the remainder. This sample holds 20,000 to 25,000 clones; nearly 80% were observed only once. The biggest ten clones account for roughly a third of the sample. The input for sequencing was CD8+ T cells from blood, taken roughly 56 months after liver transplant. The receptors were sampled from a human patient who received a liver transplant. It is possible that, after a transplant, some T cells come from the graft donor.

A single count supports this clone. The chain has TRBV27 and TRBJ2-7; 8 bases line up with TRBD1. The ends lost 9 bases at V and 2 bases at J; junction bases unmatched: 6. CDR3 size: 13 residues. Germline CDR1 MNHEY, CDR2 SMNVEV (reference sequence). CDR3 bases: TGTGCCAGTTCTCAGGGGGCTACCTACGAGCAGTACTTC. Amino acid sequence: CASSQGATYEQYF.

The CDR3 loop reads CASTVGAGGTDTQYF. CDR3 sequence (DNA): TGTGCCAGCACCGTGGGGGCAGGGGGCACAGATACGCAGTATTTT. The chain links TRBV27 to TRBJ2-3; weak D call: TRBD1 (6 bases). The CDR3 is 15 residues long. The germline V gene has CDR1 MNHEY and CDR2 SMNVEV (reference sequence). Deletions cut 7 bases from V and 1 base from J, with 15 bases between.

The rearrangement uses TRBV6-6 and TRBJ2-3; D not certain. The CDR3 is 15 amino acids. Trimming pared 0 bases from V and 6 bases from J, leaving 13 bases between. The germline V gene encodes CDR1 MNHNY and CDR2 SVGAGI (reference sequence). The CDR3 DNA sequence: TGTGCCAGCAGTTACTCGTCTGGTGAACATGATACGCAGTATTTT. Protein product: CASSYSSGEHDTQYF.

This clone turned up a few times. The rearrangement joins TRBV7-8 to TRBJ2-2; 9 nucleotides agree with TRBD1. J lost 7 bases, V lost 5 bases, and 11 bases had no gene match. CDR3 size: 16 residues. Germline CDR1 reads SGHVS; CDR2 reads FQNEAQ. The CDR3 loop reads CASSLSGTGTSGELFF. Here the CDR3 DNA reads TGTGCCAGCAGCCTGTCCGGGACAGGGACCAGCGGGGAGCTGTTTTTT.

There are a few counts of this clone. The chain carries TRBV2 and TRBJ2-1; 11 bases are shared with TRBD2. V shed 6 bases and J 9 bases; nucleotides not matched to a gene: 16. The CDR3 totals 17 residues. Germline V gives CDR1 SNHLY, CDR2 FYNNEI. DNA for the CDR3: TGTGCCAGCAGGGGATGGGCTAGCGGGGGGAGTACAGGTGAGCAGTTCTTC. Its translation is CASRGWASGGSTGEQFF.

The chain is built from TRBV28 and TRBJ2-7; 8 positions agree with TRBD1. Trimming took 5 bases from V and 1 from J; bases not matched to a gene: 10. Germline CDR1 is MDHEN and CDR2 is SYDVKM. The CDR3 runs to 16 residues. The CDR3, as DNA: TGTGCCAGCAGTGCTCCGTTCACAGGGGGGTCCTACGAGCAGTACTTC. It is translated as CASSAPFTGGSYEQYF. Full variable domain (remainder filled in from reference TRBV28 and TRBJ2-7): DVKVTQSSRYLVKRTGEKVFLECVQDMDHENMFWYRQDPGLGLRLIYFSYDVKMKEKGDIPEGYSVSREKKERFSLILESASTNQTSMYLCASSAPFTGGSYEQYFGPGTRLTVT.

The rearrangement uses TRBV12-5 and TRBJ2-1; 10 nucleotides align to TRBD1. The germline V gene has CDR1 LGHNT and CDR2 FRNRAP. This CDR3 has 15 amino acids. V dropped 1 base and J dropped 8; count of bases not matched to a gene: 5. The DNA for the CDR3 is TGTGCTAGTGGTTTGGCCCGGACAGGGGGGGATGAGCAGTTCTTC. Amino acids: CASGLARTGGDEQFF.

The CDR3 DNA sequence: TGTGCCAGCAGCCAAGGGAGGTACCCTGATGTTTTCTTT. It is translated as CASSQGRYPDVFF. This chain links TRBV14 with TRBJ1-1; the D is unclear. V was cut by 1 base and J by 13 bases, with 16 bases left in between. The CDR3 contains 13 residues. In germline, CDR1 is SGHDN, CDR2 FVKESK.

The chain uses TRBV11-2 and TRBJ2-7, with a possible D match to TRBD2 (6 bases). V was pared by 2 bases and J by 1 base, with 9 bases between. Germline V gene lookup returns CDR1 SGHAT and CDR2 FQNNGV. There are 14 residues in the CDR3. The CDR3 DNA is TGTGCCAGCAGCTTAATCGGGGGATCCTACGAGCAGTACTTC. Residues: CASSLIGGSYEQYF.

The V call is TRBV7-9, the J call TRBJ2-1; possible D gene TRBD2, 6 bases. Germline CDR1 reads SEHNR; CDR2 reads FQNEAQ (reference sequence). Deletions cut 0 bases from V and 6 bases from J, with 9 bases between. The CDR3 runs to 14 residues. The CDR3 spells CASSLAVGGNEQFF. Written as DNA, the CDR3 is TGTGCCAGCAGCTTAGCGGTGGGAGGCAATGAGCAGTTCTTC.

V gene TRBV7-8 combines with J gene TRBJ2-4; TRBD2 matches 10 bases. With V trimmed by 5 bases and J by 3 bases, 7 bases remained unmatched. Looked up from germline, CDR1 is SGHVS and CDR2 is FQNEAQ. The CDR3 contains 16 residues. CDR3 coding DNA: TGTGCCAGCAGCCCGAAGCGGGGGGGAGGCAAAAACATTCAGTACTTC. Translated: CASSPKRGGGKNIQYF. The full variable domain, its missing parts supplied by reference TRBV7-8 and TRBJ2-4, is GAGVSQSPRYKVAKRGQDVALRCDPISGHVSLFWYQQALGQGPEFLTYFQNEAQLDKSGLPSDRFFAERPEGSVSTLKIQRTQQEDSAVYLCASSPKRGGGKNIQYFGAGTRLSVL.

This clone has just a few counts. The chain uses TRBV28 and TRBJ2-2; D is unresolved. The CDR3 has 15 residues. Trimming shortened V by 2 bases and J by 3 bases, and 10 bases separated the two germline ends. The germline CDR1 and CDR2 sequences are MDHEN and SYDVKM. The CDR3 spells CASSLTIPYTGELFF. CDR3 DNA sequence: TGTGCCAGCAGTTTAACGATCCCTTACACCGGGGAGCTGTTTTTT.

The chain combines TRBV6-5 with TRBJ2-1; D is ambiguous. V shed 0 bases and J shed 7 bases, with 13 bases lying between them. Germline loops: CDR1 MNHEY, CDR2 SVGAGI. This CDR3 has 15 residues. The DNA of the CDR3 is TGTGCCAGCAGTTACTCGAGAGTAGCCCAAAATGAGCAGTTCTTC. This translates into CASSYSRVAQNEQFF.

The rearrangement uses TRBV7-8 and TRBJ1-5; D is uncertain. CDR1 and CDR2 (germline): SGHVS, FQNEAQ. The CDR3 is 13 residues long. V lost 3 bases and J 3 bases, leaving 6 bases between the germline ends. CDR3 in amino acids: CASSLASNQPQHF. Written as DNA, the CDR3 is TGTGCCAGCAGCTTGGCATCCAATCAGCCCCAGCATTTT.

The chain has TRBV2 and TRBJ2-1; 12 nucleotides line up with TRBD2. This CDR3 has 15 amino acids. Germline loops: CDR1 SNHLY, CDR2 FYNNEI. Trimming took 6 bases from V and 2 from J; bases not matched to a gene: 2. For the CDR3, the DNA is TGTGCCAGCAGCTCTAGCGGGGGGGCCTACAATGAGCAGTTCTTC. The encoded protein is CASSSSGGAYNEQFF. Based on the CDR3 plus reference TRBV2 and TRBJ2-1, the full variable domain is EPEVTQTPSHQVTQMGQEVILRCVPISNHLYFYWYRQILGQKVEFLVSFYNNEISEKSEIFDDQFSVERPDGSNFTLKIRSTKLEDSAMYFCASSSSGGAYNEQFFGPGTRLTVL.

The rearrangement joins TRBV6-1 to TRBJ2-7; 8 bases match TRBD1. The CDR3 sequence is 14 residues long. With 4 bases clipped from V and 3 bases from J, the junction kept 5 bases outside the gene matches. From germline, CDR1 is MNHNS and CDR2 SASEGT. CDR3 loop: CASSGGQAVYEQYF. CDR3 in DNA: TGTGCCAGCAGTGGGGGACAGGCTGTCTACGAGCAGTACTTC.

The chain carries TRBV30 and TRBJ1-5; D gene uncertain. With 2 bases removed from V and 0 bases from J, the gap between germline ends came to 8 bases. The CDR3 is made up of 14 amino acids. Germline V gene lookup returns CDR1 GTSNPN and CDR2 SVGIG (reference sequence). As DNA, the CDR3 is TGTGCCTGGAGTTGGGAGAATAGCAATCAGCCCCAGCATTTT. This gives the protein CAWSWENSNQPQHF. The full variable domain, its missing parts supplied by reference TRBV30 and TRBJ1-5, is SQTIHQWPATLVQPVGSPLSLECTVEGTSNPNLYWYRQAAGRGLQLLFYSVGIGQISSEVPQNLSASRPQDRQFILSSKKLLLSDSGFYLCAWSWENSNQPQHFGDGTRLSIL.

In this sample, this clone turned up once. CDR3 in amino acids: CASSTGSGYEQYF. The CDR3, as DNA: TGTGCCAGCAGCACCGGGTCAGGGTACGAGCAGTACTTC. The chain employs TRBV9 and TRBJ2-7, with a weak D call TRBD1 (5 bases). Trimming removed 4 bases at V and 4 bases at J, with 12 bases between. This CDR3 region has 13 residues. CDR1 is SGDLS, CDR2 YYNGEE, per germline.

The V and J genes are TRBV7-8 and TRBJ2-7, with D maybe TRBD2 (5 bases). This CDR3 contains 14 residues. Trimming removed 5 bases from V and 2 bases from J, with 13 bases in between. Looked up from germline, CDR1 is SGHVS and CDR2 is FQNEAQ. DNA of the CDR3: TGTGCCAGCAGCCCTGAGACTATGACCTACGAGCAGTACTTC. This encodes CASSPETMTYEQYF.

This chain links TRBV27 with TRBJ1-2; 9 bases agree with TRBD1. V lost 1 base to trimming and J lost 3 bases; unmatched junction nucleotides: 6. The V gene's germline CDR1 is MNHEY and CDR2 SMNVEV (reference sequence). CDR3 length equals 16 residues. In DNA form, the CDR3 reads TGTGCCAGCAGTTTATTAACAGGGGGCAGCTACTATGGCTACACCTTC. This translates into CASSLLTGGSYYGYTF.

The chain links TRBV9 to TRBJ2-1, with 8 nucleotides matching TRBD2. The ends lost 2 bases at V and 3 bases at J; junction bases unmatched: 7. The V gene's germline CDR1 is SGDLS and CDR2 YYNGEE. The CDR3 runs to 16 residues. The CDR3 loop reads CASSVPSGPGYNEQFF. The DNA for the CDR3 is TGTGCCAGCAGCGTCCCTAGCGGGCCGGGCTACAATGAGCAGTTCTTC.

The V and J genes are TRBV6-1 and TRBJ1-1; maybe TRBD1 (6 bases). Germline assignment: CDR1 MNHNS and CDR2 SASEGT. This CDR3 has 14 residues. Trimming cost V 5 bases and J 4 bases, with 14 bases left between them. CDR3 DNA sequence: TGTGCCAGCAGTCCTCAACAGGGCGGCACTGAAGCTTTCTTT. This translates into CASSPQQGGTEAFF.

This clone was found a few times. V and J are TRBV6-5 and TRBJ1-1; 9 bases fit TRBD1. Germline trimming cut 3 bases from V and 6 bases from J; bases unmatched to any gene: 2. From germline, CDR1 is MNHEY and CDR2 SVGAGI. The CDR3 loop spans 13 amino acids. In DNA form, the CDR3 reads TGTGCCAGCAGTTATCGACAGGGGGCTGAAGCTTTCTTT. It yields the protein CASSYRQGAEAFF.

The V call is TRBV6-1, the J call TRBJ1-3, with a weak D call TRBD1 (5 bases). Trimming left V 1 base short and J 0 bases short, with 10 bases between. There are 16 residues in the CDR3. Germline CDR1 is MNHNS and CDR2 is SASEGT. CDR3 amino acids: CASSEGWGGSGNTIYF. CDR3 nucleotide sequence: TGTGCCAGCAGTGAAGGGTGGGGGGGCTCTGGAAACACCATATATTTT.

The chain links TRBV27 to TRBJ1-1, with D unresolved. V dropped 0 bases and J dropped 2 bases, with 4 bases sitting between them. The germline V gene encodes CDR1 MNHEY and CDR2 SMNVEV (reference sequence). CDR3 length: 13 residues. DNA for the CDR3: TGTGCCAGCAGTTTATCAGTAAACACTGAAGCTTTCTTT. This encodes CASSLSVNTEAFF.

The DNA for the CDR3 is TGCGCCAGCAGTCTACTACAGAACGAGCAGTACTTC. Its protein is CASSLLQNEQYF. The rearrangement joins TRBV10-2 to TRBJ2-7; D is undetermined. Germline CDR1 reads WSHSY; CDR2 reads SAAADI. The length of the CDR3 is 12 residues. V gave up 5 bases and J gave up 5 bases, with 10 bases separating them.